These T cell receptor beta chains were read from a single sample in a study of metastatic and nonmetastatic thyroid tumors. TCRdb re-analyzed the PCR reads through MiXCR. The table lists some 30,000 clones, less than 30% of them singletons, with roughly 30% in the top ten. The sequenced sample was blood. The receptors originated from a female donor with papillary thyroid cancer or a benign thyroid nodule (not recorded which). Some clones in this sample may be carry-over from other donors' samples. Both conserved end residues are part of each CDR3. The D gene is left open where the match is weak. A row's size may be missing; if present it is once, few, many or a size class.

d_gene	v_gene	abundance	j_gene	CDR3aa	CDR3nt
.	TRBV6-1	medium-sized	TRBJ2-3	CASKGESWVHTDTQYF	TGTGCCAGCAAGGGGGAAAGTTGGGTGCACACAGATACGCAGTATTTT
TRBD1	TRBV5-1	.	TRBJ1-2	CASSQEGAGYGYTF	TGCGCCAGCAGCCAGGAGGGGGCGGGCTATGGCTACACCTTC
.	TRBV20-1	.	TRBJ2-3	CSARTSPDTQYF	TGCAGTGCTAGAACTAGCCCAGATACGCAGTATTTT
TRBD1	TRBV20-1	many	TRBJ1-1	CSARGTGGRSTEAFF	TGCAGTGCTAGAGGGACAGGGGGCCGGAGCACTGAAGCTTTCTTT
TRBD2	TRBV6-7	few	TRBJ2-2	CASGGTSGRMGTGELFF	TGTGCCAGCGGGGGGACTAGCGGGAGAATGGGTACCGGGGAGCTGTTTTTT
.	TRBV6-4	few	TRBJ1-1	CASSDTTVESGEAFF	TGTGCCAGCAGTGACACGACCGTGGAAAGTGGTGAAGCTTTCTTT
.	TRBV27	.	TRBJ2-2	CASSLLGPNTGELFF	TGTGCCAGCAGTTTGCTAGGCCCGAACACCGGGGAGCTGTTTTTT
.	TRBV4-1	.	TRBJ1-4	CASSQEETVGKLFF	TGCGCCAGCAGCCAAGAAGAGACTGTAGGAAAACTGTTTTTT
TRBD1	TRBV20-1	few	TRBJ2-7	CSARDAQGAPLYEQYF	TGCAGTGCTAGAGATGCCCAGGGGGCGCCCCTCTACGAGCAGTACTTC
TRBD1	TRBV18	many	TRBJ2-1	CASSTAGTGVNEQFF	TGTGCCAGCTCAACTGCCGGGACAGGGGTTAATGAGCAGTTCTTC